This section outlines one T cell receptor beta chain sequence together with its context. This sample stems from a study of shared clonotypes between healthy human individuals. Germline CDR1 SGHTA, CDR2 FQGTGA. The CDR3 spans 14 residues. The J segment lost 10 bases and the V segment lost 4 bases, leaving 8 bases of the junction unmatched. Every subset's genomic DNA went evenly onto several immunoSEQ plates. Sequencing used immunoSEQ multiplex PCR; TCRdb keeps in-frame clones, though not all of them. The sample carries some 580,000 clones, roughly 98% recorded once. Only CD45RO-negative cells positively selected for CCR7 counted as naive CD8 cells, so terminally differentiated effector memory CD45RA+ cells were excluded.

Specimen: naive CD8+ T cells sorted from blood. This clonotype was sampled from a young man in good health. The V and J genes are TRBV7-3 and TRBJ2-1, with 9 bases matching TRBD1. This CDR3 reads CASSSITGGVEQFF. CDR3 nucleotides: TGTGCCAGCAGCTCAATAACAGGGGGCGTCGAGCAGTTCTTC.